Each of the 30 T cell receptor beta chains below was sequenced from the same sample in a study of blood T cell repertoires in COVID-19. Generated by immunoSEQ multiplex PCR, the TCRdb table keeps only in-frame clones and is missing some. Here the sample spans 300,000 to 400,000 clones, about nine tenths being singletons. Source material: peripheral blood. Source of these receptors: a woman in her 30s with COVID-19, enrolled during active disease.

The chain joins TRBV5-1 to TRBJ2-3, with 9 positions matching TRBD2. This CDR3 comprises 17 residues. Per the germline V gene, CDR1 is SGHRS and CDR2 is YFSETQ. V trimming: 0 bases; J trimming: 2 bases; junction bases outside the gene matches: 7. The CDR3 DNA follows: TGCGCCAGCAGCTTGGACGGCGGGGGGGCTTACACAGATACGCAGTATTTT. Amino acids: CASSLDGGGAYTDTQYF.

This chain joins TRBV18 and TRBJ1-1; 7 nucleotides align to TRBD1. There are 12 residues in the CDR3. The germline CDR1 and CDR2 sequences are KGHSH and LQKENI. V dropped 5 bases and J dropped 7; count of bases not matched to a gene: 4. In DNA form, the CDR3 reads TGTGCCAGCTCATCCAACAGGGGTGAAGCTTTCTTT. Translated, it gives CASSSNRGEAFF.

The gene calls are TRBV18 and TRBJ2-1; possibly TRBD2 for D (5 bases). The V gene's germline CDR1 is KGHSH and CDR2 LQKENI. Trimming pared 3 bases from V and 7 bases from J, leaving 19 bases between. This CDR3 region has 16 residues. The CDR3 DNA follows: TGTGCCAGCTCACCTCCGGATGGGGTGGCGGGTAATGAGCAGTTCTTC. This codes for CASSPPDGVAGNEQFF.

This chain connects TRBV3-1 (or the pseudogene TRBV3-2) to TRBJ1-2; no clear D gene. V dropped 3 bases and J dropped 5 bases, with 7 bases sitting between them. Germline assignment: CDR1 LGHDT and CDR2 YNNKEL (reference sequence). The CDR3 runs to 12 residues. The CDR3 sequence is CASSQGRYGYTF. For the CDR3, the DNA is TGTGCCAGCAGCCAGGGGAGATATGGCTACACCTTC.

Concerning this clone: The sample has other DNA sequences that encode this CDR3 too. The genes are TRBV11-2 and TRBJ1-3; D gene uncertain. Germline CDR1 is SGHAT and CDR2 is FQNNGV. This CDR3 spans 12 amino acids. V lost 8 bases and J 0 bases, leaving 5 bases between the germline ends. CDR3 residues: CASSFSGNTIYF. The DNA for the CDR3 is TGTGCCAGCTCATTCTCTGGAAACACCATATATTTT.

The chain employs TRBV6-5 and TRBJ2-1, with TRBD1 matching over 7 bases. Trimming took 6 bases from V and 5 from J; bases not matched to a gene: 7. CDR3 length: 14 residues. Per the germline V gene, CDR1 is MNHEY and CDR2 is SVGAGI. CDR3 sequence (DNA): TGTGCCAGCAGCGCGCAGGGGGAACACAATGAGCAGTTCTTC. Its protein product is CASSAQGEHNEQFF.

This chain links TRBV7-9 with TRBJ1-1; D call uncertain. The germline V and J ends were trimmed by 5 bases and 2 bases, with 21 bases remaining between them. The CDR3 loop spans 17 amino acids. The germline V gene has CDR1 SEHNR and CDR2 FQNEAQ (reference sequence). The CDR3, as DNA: TGTGCCAGCAGCCCGGATGACATCCCGCTTCTTAACACTGAAGCTTTCTTT. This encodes CASSPDDIPLLNTEAFF.

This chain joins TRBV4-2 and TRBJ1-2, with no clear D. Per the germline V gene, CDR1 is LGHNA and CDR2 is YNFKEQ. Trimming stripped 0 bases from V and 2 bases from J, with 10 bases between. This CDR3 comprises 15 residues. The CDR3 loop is CASSQDLGTNYGYTF. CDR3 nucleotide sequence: TGTGCCAGCAGCCAAGATCTAGGCACAAACTATGGCTACACCTTC.

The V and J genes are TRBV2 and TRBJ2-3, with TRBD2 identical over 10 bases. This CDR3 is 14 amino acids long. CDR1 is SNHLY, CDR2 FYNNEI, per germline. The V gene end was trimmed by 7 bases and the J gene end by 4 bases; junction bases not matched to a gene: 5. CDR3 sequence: CASTASGGSDTQYF. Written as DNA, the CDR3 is TGTGCCAGCACGGCTAGCGGGGGATCAGATACGCAGTATTTT.

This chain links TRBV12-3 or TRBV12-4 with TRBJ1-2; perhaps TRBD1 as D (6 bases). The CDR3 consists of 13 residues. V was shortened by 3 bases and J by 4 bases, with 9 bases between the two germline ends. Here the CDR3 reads CASSLTGPYGYTF. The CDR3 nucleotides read TGTGCCAGCAGTTTGACAGGCCCCTATGGCTACACCTTC.

The CDR3 region is CASDSGTGDGGYTF. The CDR3 DNA reads as TGTGCCAGCGATTCCGGGACAGGGGATGGTGGCTACACCTTC. V is TRBV6-5 and J is TRBJ1-2; 10 positions agree with TRBD1. CDR3 length: 14 residues. Germline V gene lookup returns CDR1 MNHEY and CDR2 SVGAGI. V was clipped by 8 bases and J by 7 bases; unmatched bases: 10.

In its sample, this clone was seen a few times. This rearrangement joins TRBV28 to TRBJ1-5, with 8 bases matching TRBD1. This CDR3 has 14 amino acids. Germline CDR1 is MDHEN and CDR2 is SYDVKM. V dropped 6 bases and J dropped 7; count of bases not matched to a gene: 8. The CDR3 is CASRQTGGRQPQHF. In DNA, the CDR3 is TGTGCCAGCAGACAAACAGGGGGGAGGCAGCCCCAGCATTTT.

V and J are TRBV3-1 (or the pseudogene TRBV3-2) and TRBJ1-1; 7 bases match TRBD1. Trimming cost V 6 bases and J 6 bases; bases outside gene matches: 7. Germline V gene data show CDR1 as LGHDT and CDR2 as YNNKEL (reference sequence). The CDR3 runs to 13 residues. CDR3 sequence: CASRVRGVSEAFF. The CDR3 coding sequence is TGTGCCAGCAGGGTCAGGGGGGTCTCTGAAGCTTTCTTT.

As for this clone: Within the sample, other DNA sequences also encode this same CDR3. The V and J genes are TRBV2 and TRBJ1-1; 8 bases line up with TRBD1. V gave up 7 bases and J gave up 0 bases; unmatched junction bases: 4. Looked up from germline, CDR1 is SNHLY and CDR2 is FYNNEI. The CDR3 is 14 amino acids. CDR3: CASTNRGMNTEAFF. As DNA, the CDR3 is TGTGCCAGCACAAACAGGGGGATGAACACTGAAGCTTTCTTT.

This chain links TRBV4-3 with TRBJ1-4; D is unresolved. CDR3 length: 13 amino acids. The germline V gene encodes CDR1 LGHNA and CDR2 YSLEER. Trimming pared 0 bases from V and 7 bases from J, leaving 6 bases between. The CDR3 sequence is CASSQENSEKLFF. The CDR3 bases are TGCGCCAGCAGCCAAGAAAACAGTGAAAAACTGTTTTTT.

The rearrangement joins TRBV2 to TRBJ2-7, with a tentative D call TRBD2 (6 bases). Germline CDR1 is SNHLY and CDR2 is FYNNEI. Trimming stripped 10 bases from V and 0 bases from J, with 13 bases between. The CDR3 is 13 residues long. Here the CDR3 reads CAISRGNSYEQYV. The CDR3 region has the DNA TGTGCCATCTCCCGCGGGAACTCCTACGAGCAGTACGTC.

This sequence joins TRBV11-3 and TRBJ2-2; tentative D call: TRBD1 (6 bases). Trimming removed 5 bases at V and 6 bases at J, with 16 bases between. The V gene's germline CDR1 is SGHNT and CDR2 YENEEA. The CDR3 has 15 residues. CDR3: CASSPWDPGAGELFF. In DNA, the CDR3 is TGTGCCAGCAGCCCCTGGGATCCAGGGGCCGGGGAGCTGTTTTTT.

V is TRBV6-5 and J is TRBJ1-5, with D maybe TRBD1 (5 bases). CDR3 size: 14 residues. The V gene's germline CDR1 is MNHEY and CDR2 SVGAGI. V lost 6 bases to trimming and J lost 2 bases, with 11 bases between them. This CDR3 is CASSLGGGNQPQHF. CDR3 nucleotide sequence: TGTGCCAGCAGCCTCGGGGGGGGCAATCAGCCCCAGCATTTT.

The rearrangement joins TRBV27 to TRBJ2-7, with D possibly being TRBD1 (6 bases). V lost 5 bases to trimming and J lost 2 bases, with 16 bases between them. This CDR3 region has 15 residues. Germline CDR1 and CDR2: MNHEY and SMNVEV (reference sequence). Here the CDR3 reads CASSPGLSGAYEQYF. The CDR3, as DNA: TGTGCCAGCAGTCCAGGGCTCTCAGGGGCCTACGAGCAGTACTTC.

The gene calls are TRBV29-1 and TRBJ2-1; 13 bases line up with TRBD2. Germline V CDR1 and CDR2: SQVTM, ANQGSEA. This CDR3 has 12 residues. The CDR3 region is CGGLAGFNEQFF. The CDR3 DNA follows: TGCGGGGGACTAGCGGGGTTCAATGAGCAGTTCTTC.

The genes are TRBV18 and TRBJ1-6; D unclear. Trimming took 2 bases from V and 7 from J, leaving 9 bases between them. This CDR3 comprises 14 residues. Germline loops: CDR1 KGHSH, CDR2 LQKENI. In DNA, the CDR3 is TGTGCCAGCTCACCAGAACCGGGGAATTCACCCCTCCACTTT. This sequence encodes CASSPEPGNSPLHF.

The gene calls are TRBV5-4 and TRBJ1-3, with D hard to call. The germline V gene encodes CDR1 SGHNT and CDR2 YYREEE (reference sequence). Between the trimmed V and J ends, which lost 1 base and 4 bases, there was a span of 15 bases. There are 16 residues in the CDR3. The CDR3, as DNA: TGTGCCAGCAGCTTGTTCGGCCGCGGACTAGGAAACACCATATATTTT. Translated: CASSLFGRGLGNTIYF.

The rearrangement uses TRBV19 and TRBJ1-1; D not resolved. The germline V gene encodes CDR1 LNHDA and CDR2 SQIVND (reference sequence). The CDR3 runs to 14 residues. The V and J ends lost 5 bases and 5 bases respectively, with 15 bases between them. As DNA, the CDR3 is TGTGCCAGTAGTCTCAAGGCGGGCGGGACTGAAGCTTTCTTT. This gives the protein CASSLKAGGTEAFF.

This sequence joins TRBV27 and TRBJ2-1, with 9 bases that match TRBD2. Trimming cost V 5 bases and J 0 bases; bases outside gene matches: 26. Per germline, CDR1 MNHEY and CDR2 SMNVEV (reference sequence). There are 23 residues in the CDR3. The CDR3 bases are TGTGCCAGCAGTACCTACCCTTCGGTGTCGGCGGGGGGGGCACTTCGCTCCTACAATGAGCAGTTCTTC. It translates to CASSTYPSVSAGGALRSYNEQFF.

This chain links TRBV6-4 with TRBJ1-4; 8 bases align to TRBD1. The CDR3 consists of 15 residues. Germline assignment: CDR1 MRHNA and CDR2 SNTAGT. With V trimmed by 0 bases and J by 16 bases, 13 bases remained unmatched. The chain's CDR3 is CASSDSTGGSWGGFF. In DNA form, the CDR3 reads TGTGCCAGCAGTGACTCAACAGGGGGGAGCTGGGGAGGGTTTTTT.

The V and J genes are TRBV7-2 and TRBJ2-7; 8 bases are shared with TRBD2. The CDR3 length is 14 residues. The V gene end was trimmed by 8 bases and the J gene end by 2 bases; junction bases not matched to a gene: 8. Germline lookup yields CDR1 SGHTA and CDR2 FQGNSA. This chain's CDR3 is CASGRVAGPYEQYV. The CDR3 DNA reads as TGTGCCAGCGGAAGAGTAGCGGGACCCTACGAGCAGTACGTC.

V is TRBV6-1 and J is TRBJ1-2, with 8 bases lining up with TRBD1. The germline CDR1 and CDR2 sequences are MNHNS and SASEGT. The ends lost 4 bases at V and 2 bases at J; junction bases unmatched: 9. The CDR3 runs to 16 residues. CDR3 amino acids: CASSGKRDRWNYGYTF. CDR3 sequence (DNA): TGTGCCAGCAGTGGAAAGAGGGACAGGTGGAACTATGGCTACACCTTC.

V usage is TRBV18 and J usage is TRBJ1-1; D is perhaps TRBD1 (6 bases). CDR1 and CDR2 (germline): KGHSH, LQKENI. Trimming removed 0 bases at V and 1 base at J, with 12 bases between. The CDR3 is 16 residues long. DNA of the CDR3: TGTGCCAGCTCACCACCAGGGGGGGCATGGAACACTGAAGCTTTCTTT. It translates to CASSPPGGAWNTEAFF.

CDR3 sequence reads: CASSSPEVGDEQFF. The CDR3 nucleotides read TGTGCCAGCAGCTCTCCGGAGGTCGGCGATGAGCAGTTCTTC. The chain has TRBV7-2 and TRBJ2-1; a possible D gene is TRBD2 (5 bases). This CDR3 is 14 amino acids long. Between the trimmed V and J ends, which lost 4 bases and 8 bases, there was a span of 15 bases. Germline loops: CDR1 SGHTA, CDR2 FQGNSA.

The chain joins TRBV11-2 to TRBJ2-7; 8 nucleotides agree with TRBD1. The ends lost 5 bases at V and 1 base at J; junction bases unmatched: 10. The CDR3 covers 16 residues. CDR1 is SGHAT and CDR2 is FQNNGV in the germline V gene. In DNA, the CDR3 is TGTGCCAGCAGCGGCAGGGGGCCAGGGGTTTCCTACGAGCAGTACTTC. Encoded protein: CASSGRGPGVSYEQYF.